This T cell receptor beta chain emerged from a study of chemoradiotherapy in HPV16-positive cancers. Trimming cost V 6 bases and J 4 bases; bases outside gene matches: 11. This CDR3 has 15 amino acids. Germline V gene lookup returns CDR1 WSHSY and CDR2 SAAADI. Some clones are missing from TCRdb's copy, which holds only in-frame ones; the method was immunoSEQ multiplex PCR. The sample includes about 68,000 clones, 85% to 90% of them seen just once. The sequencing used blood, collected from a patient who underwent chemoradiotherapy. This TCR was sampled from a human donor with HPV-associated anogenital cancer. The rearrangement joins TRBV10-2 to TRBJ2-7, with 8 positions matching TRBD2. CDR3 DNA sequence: TGCGCCAGCAGCGACCCCGGGGGGGTCGTGTACGAGCAGTACTTC. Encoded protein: CASSDPGGVVYEQYF.